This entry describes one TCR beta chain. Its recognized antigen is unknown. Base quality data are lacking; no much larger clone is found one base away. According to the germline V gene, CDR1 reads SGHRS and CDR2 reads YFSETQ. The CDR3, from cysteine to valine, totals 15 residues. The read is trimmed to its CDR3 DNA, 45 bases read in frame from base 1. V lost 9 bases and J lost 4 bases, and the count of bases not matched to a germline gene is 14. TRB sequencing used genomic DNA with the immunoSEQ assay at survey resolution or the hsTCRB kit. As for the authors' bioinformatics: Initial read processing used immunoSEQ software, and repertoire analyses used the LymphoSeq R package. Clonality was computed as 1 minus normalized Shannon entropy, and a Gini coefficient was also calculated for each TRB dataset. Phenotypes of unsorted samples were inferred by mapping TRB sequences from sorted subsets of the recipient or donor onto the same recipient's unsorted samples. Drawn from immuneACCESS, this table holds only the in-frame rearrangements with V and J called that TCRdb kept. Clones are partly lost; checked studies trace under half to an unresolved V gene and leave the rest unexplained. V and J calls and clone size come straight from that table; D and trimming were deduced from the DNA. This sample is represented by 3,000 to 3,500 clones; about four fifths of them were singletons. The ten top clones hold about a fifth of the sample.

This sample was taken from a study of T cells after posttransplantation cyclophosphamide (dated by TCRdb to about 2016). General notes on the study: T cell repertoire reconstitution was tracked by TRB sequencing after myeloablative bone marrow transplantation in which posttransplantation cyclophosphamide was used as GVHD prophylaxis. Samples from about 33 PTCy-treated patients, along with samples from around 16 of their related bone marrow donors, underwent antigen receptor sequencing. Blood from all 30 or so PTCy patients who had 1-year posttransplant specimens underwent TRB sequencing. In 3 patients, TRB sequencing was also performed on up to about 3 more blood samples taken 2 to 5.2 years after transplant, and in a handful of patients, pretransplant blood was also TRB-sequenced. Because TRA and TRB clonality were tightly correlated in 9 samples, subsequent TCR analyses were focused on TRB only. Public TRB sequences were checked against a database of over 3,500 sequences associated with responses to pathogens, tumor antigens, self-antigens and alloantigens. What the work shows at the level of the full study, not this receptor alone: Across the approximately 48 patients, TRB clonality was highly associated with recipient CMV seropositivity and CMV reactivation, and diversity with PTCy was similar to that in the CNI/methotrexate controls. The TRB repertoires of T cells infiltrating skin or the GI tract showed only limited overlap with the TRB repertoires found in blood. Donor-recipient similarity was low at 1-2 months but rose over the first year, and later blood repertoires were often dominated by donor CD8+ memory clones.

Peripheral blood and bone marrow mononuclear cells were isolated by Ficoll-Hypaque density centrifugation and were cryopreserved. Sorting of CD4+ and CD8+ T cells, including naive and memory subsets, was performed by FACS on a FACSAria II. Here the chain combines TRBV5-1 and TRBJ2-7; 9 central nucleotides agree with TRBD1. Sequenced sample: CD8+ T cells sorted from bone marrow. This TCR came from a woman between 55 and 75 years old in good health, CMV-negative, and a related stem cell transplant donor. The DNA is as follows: TGCGCCACCTCTTATAGGACAGGGGCCCCTTACGAGCAGTACGTC. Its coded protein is CATSYRTGAPYEQYV.